Following are 9 T cell receptor beta chains from one sample sequenced in a study of cytomegalovirus exposure and HLA in healthy donors (dated by TCRdb to about 2017). The library came from the immunoSEQ multiplex PCR assay. For the multiplex PCR, a mixture combining 60 forward primers for TCR Vbeta segments and 13 reverse primers for TCR Jbeta segments was used. Drawn from immuneACCESS, this table holds only the in-frame rearrangements with V and J called that TCRdb kept. Clones are partly lost; checked studies trace under half to an unresolved V gene and leave the rest unexplained. For this sample there are 130,000 to 150,000 clones; 84% appear just once. The ten biggest clones cover less than 2.5% of the sample. Sequences were obtained from PBMCs. The receptors shown here come from a boy younger than 10 in good health and CMV-seronegative.

V is TRBV10-3 and J is TRBJ2-1; 8 nucleotides line up with TRBD2. J was trimmed by 3 bases and V by 5 bases; bases with no gene match: 6. In germline, CDR1 is ENHRY, CDR2 SYGVKD. This CDR3 comprises 15 residues. CDR3 protein: CAISPTSGHYNEQFF. CDR3 in DNA: TGTGCCATCAGTCCAACTAGCGGCCACTACAATGAGCAGTTCTTC.

The chain has TRBV29-1 and TRBJ2-7; a weak D match, TRBD1 (6 bases). With 2 bases removed from V and 0 bases from J, the gap between germline ends came to 11 bases. CDR1 is SQVTM, CDR2 ANQGSEA, per germline. This CDR3 is 14 amino acids long. CDR3 protein: CSVELSDSSYEQYF. CDR3 bases: TGCAGCGTTGAACTGTCGGACAGCTCCTACGAGCAGTACTTC.

The rearrangement uses TRBV27 and TRBJ2-3; D ambiguous. The ends were cut back, 1 base at V and 6 bases at J, with 8 bases in the middle. The germline gives CDR1 MNHEY, CDR2 SMNVEV (reference sequence). The CDR3 runs to 13 residues. This CDR3 reads CASSLYLRDTQYF. The CDR3 region has the DNA TGTGCCAGCAGTTTATATCTTCGGGATACGCAGTATTTT.

The V gene is TRBV5-1, the J gene TRBJ2-3; 11 bases fit TRBD2. Germline lookup yields CDR1 SGHRS and CDR2 YFSETQ. The CDR3 runs to 19 residues. V was clipped by 6 bases and J by 3 bases; unmatched bases: 18. This CDR3 reads CASTMRPQLAGVGTDTQYF. The DNA of the CDR3 is TGCGCCAGCACCATGAGGCCTCAACTAGCGGGAGTAGGGACAGATACGCAGTATTTT.

The chain recombines TRBV7-8 with TRBJ2-6, with TRBD2 identical over 7 bases. The germline CDR1 and CDR2 sequences are SGHVS and FQNEAQ. CDR3 length equals 16 residues. The V gene end was trimmed by 2 bases and the J gene end by 2 bases; junction bases not matched to a gene: 3. CDR3 sequence: CASSLIGTTGANVLTF. In nucleotides, the CDR3 is TGTGCCAGCAGCTTAATTGGGACTACTGGGGCCAACGTCCTGACTTTC. The whole variable domain, filled in from reference TRBV7-8 and TRBJ2-6, reads GAGVSQSPRYKVAKRGQDVALRCDPISGHVSLFWYQQALGQGPEFLTYFQNEAQLDKSGLPSDRFFAERPEGSVSTLKIQRTQQEDSAVYLCASSLIGTTGANVLTFGAGSRLTVL.

V and J are TRBV2 and TRBJ2-1; D unresolved. With 4 bases removed from V and 6 bases from J, the gap between germline ends came to 16 bases. Germline CDR1 is SNHLY and CDR2 is FYNNEI. The CDR3 runs to 15 residues. CDR3 protein: CASSATFFARNEQFF. CDR3 bases: TGTGCCAGCAGTGCGACATTTTTCGCACGCAATGAGCAGTTCTTC.

This clone was detected only a few times. CDR3: CASSQGRGASYEQYF. As DNA, the CDR3 is TGTGCCAGCAGCCAAGGGCGGGGGGCCTCCTACGAGCAGTACTTC. The chain employs TRBV4-2 and TRBJ2-7, with 8 positions matching TRBD2. Unmatched junction bases numbered 2, after V lost 1 base and J lost 0 bases. The CDR3 runs to 15 residues. CDR1 is LGHNA, CDR2 YNFKEQ, per germline.

Only one count was recorded for this clone. The chain combines TRBV27 with TRBJ2-7; 13 bases line up with TRBD2. The CDR3 runs to 15 residues. Germline lookup yields CDR1 MNHEY and CDR2 SMNVEV (reference sequence). V trimming: 6 bases; J trimming: 2 bases; junction bases outside the gene matches: 4. The CDR3 reads CASRGLAGFPYEQYF. In DNA, the CDR3 is TGTGCCAGCAGGGGACTAGCGGGATTCCCCTACGAGCAGTACTTC.

This clone was counted a single time. V and J are TRBV7-8 and TRBJ2-1; TRBD2 aligns across 13 bases. The CDR3 is 15 residues long. V shed 5 bases, J shed 4 bases, and the junction held 2 bases outside the gene matches. The germline V gene encodes CDR1 SGHVS and CDR2 FQNEAQ. The CDR3 loop is CASSMTSGGYNEQFF. The CDR3 coding sequence is TGTGCCAGCAGCATGACTAGCGGGGGGTACAATGAGCAGTTCTTC.